This TCR beta chain came from a study of OX40 agonist ivuxolimab in advanced cancers. The study in broad terms: Ivuxolimab, which targeted the costimulatory receptor OX40 (CD134), was an agonistic, fully human IgG2 monoclonal antibody. Intravenous ivuxolimab was administered to patients every 2 weeks at six dose levels: 0.01, 0.1, 0.3, 1.5, 3 and 10 mg/kg. Of the 50 or so patients in dose escalation, about 20 had hepatocellular carcinoma, some 15 had melanoma, 9 had renal cell carcinoma and 9 had head and neck cancer. In the dose-escalation cohort, 82.7% of patients were male, and the mean age was around 60 years, with a range of about 23 to 80. Prior anti-PD-1, anti-PD-L1 or anti-CTLA-4 therapy was permitted, and checkpoint inhibitors had been received by less than 45% of dose-escalation patients. Partial responses were achieved by three dose-escalation patients, of whom one had hepatocellular carcinoma and two had cutaneous melanoma. Peripheral TCRbeta sequencing aimed to test whether ivuxolimab altered TCR sequence diversity and caused clonal T-cell expansion. The paper covers the monotherapy dose-escalation part of the phase I ivuxolimab trial, which included N = 52 patients. Results the study describes overall, beyond this receptor: Low levels of normalized T-cell clonal expansion were also seen in some nonresponding patients. At doses of 0.1 to 3.0 mg/kg, clonal expansion of both CD4+ and CD8+ blood T cells was observed from baseline to week 6. After ivuxolimab, CD8+ T cells had more expanded clones than CD4+ T cells on average. Antigen specificity was not determined for the clonally expanded peripheral T cells. In the 0.1-3.0 mg/kg groups, partial responders were among the patients with the lowest normalized peripheral clonal expansion, particularly in CD8+ T cells.

Remarks on this clone: No antigen is known for it. The input lacks base qualities; no much larger clone sits a single base away.

Patients with autoimmune disease history or receiving systemic immunosuppression were excluded from the trial. Peripheral blood for TCR sequencing was collected from all dose cohorts at baseline, on cycle 4 day 1, and on cycle 7 day 1. Samples came from an open-label, multicenter, first-in-human phase I dose-escalation trial of ivuxolimab. Adults with locally advanced or metastatic melanoma, renal cell carcinoma, hepatocellular carcinoma or head and neck squamous cell carcinoma were enrolled in the trial. Before TCR sequencing, CD4+ and CD8+ T cells were separately sorted from peripheral blood. The CDR3 sequence holds 15 residues, the cysteine and phenylalanine included. Just CDR3 DNA is preserved here, 45 bases in frame from base 1. CDR1 and CDR2 were assigned from the germline V gene (reference sequence) as MNHNY and SVGAGI. Germline trimming amounts to 4 bases on V and 5 bases on J, with 2 as the count of junction bases outside the gene matches.

For sequencing of the TCRbeta CDR3 region, genomic DNA was extracted from the sorted cells. TCRbeta CDR3 regions were sequenced using the immunoSEQ Assay. Sourced from immuneACCESS, this table was stored by TCRdb with only in-frame sequences that have V and J called. A share of the clones is absent; for the studies checked, an unresolved V gene accounts for under half, and the remainder has no known explanation. In all, the sample holds roughly 66,000 clones, and around four fifths of those were seen once. The ten most abundant clones make up over 2% of the sample. The sequence derives from an adult with an advanced solid tumor such as melanoma, head and neck, liver or kidney cancer. The sequences come from CD4+ or CD8+ T cells sorted from blood, collected in a trial of the OX40 agonist ivuxolimab. The rearrangement joined TRBV6-6 to TRBJ2-1, with 13 middle bases fitting TRBD2. The CDR3 amino acid sequence is: CASSWGTSGNNEQFF. The nucleotides read TGTGCCAGCAGTTGGGGGACTAGCGGGAACAATGAGCAGTTCTTC.